This note documents a single T cell receptor (beta chain) sequence. The data were taken from a study of blood T cell repertoires in COVID-19. Study in general: T cells, B-cell-depleted T cells, or PBMCs supplied cDNA or gDNA.

Here immunoSEQ multiplex PCR was the method, and the copy in TCRdb shows in-frame clones only, minus some. The data show 120,000 to 150,000 clones, around nine tenths seen once. V lost 0 bases to trimming and J lost 2 bases; unmatched junction nucleotides: 8. Germline CDR1 reads SGHNT; CDR2 reads YYREEE (reference sequence). This CDR3 region has 18 residues. This rearrangement joins TRBV5-4 to TRBJ2-3; 11 bases agree with TRBD1. The sample comprised peripheral blood. The receptor was isolated from a man aged 45-60 years with active or convalescent COVID-19. CDR3 protein: CASSLGTGGPFTTDTQYF. The CDR3 DNA follows: TGTGCCAGCAGCTTGGGGACAGGGGGCCCATTTACCACAGATACGCAGTATTTT.